These T cell receptor beta chains were read from a single sample in a study of breast tumors, draining lymph nodes, adjacent tissues. TCRdb reprocessed the multiplex PCR reads via MiXCR and lists one record per CDR3 protein. This sample has some 150,000 distinct CDR3 sequences; 33% occur once, and the top ten carry around 4%. The sample comprised axillary lymph node tissue. Receptor source: a female donor with breast cancer. Some clones in this sample may be carry-over from other donors' samples. CDR3s include the opening cysteine and the closing phenylalanine or tryptophan. D genes are given only for firm matches. Rows may omit the clone size; those that give it use once, few, many or a size class.

17 TRBJ2-3 TRBV30 - TRBD2 CAWSVQGGGTRRFTQYF TGTGCCTGGAGTGTTCAAGGGGGGGGGACTAGAAGGTTTACGCAGTATTTT
15 TRBJ2-7 TRBV6-1 - - CVSSRSRTHTYEQYF TGTGTCAGCAGCCGATCGCGGACTCATACCTACGAGCAGTACTTC
20 TRBJ2-1 TRBV7-2 many TRBD2 CASSLGLGSGRLARDNEQFF TGTGCCAGCAGCCTTGGTCTAGGGAGCGGGAGACTAGCGCGGGACAATGAGCAGTTCTTC
15 TRBJ2-7 TRBV6-6 many - CASSHSVGDASRQYF TGTGCCAGCAGTCACTCGGTAGGGGACGCCTCGCGGCAGTACTTC
14 TRBJ2-5 TRBV14 many TRBD1 CASSLDRGLETQYF TGTGCCAGCAGCCTAGACAGGGGGCTGGAGACCCAGTACTTC
14 TRBJ2-1 TRBV7-3 many - CASSLTYGGNEQFF TGTGCCAGCAGCTTAACGTATGGGGGGAATGAGCAGTTCTTC
15 TRBJ2-1 TRBV7-8 - TRBD2 CASSLGLAGYNEQLF TGCGCCAGCAGCTTGGGACTAGCGGGGTACAATGAGCAGCTCTTC
13 TRBJ1-4 TRBV4-2 many - CASSQAVGEKLFF TGTGCCAGCAGCCAAGCAGTGGGGGAAAAACTGTTTTTT
17 TRBJ1-1 TRBV12-3/TRBV12-4 few TRBD1 CASTLEGSGQGNTEAFF TGTGCCAGCACCCTAGAAGGATCGGGACAGGGAAACACTGAAGCTTTCTTT
11 TRBJ2-5 TRBV20-1 many - CSARTQGTQSF TGCAGTGCTAGAACACAGGGCACCCAGTCCTTC
16 TRBJ2-7 TRBV27 many TRBD2 CASSSGTSGVYYEQYF TGTGCCAGCAGTTCGGGGACTAGCGGAGTGTATTACGAGCAGTACTTC
12 TRBJ2-7 TRBV28 few - CASSLFGWEQYF TGTGCCAGCAGTTTATTTGGGTGGGAGCAGTACTTC
17 TRBJ2-1 TRBV5-4 few - CASSLHPAYSSYNEQFF TGTGCCAGCAGCTTACACCCAGCGTATAGCTCCTACAATGAGCAGTTCTTC
13 TRBJ2-4 TRBV27 few - CATQGPAGNIQYF TGTGCCACCCAGGGGCCTGCGGGAAACATTCAGTACTTC
20 TRBJ1-3 TRBV7-9 many TRBD1 CASSLGPGQSIFPTGNTIYF TGTGCCAGCAGCTTAGGACCGGGACAGTCGATCTTCCCCACTGGAAACACCATATATTTT
14 TRBJ1-6 TRBV7-9 - - CPSSSRHPDSPLHF TGTCCCAGCAGCTCCCGGCACCCAGATTCACCCCTCCACTTT
16 TRBJ1-1 TRBV12-3/TRBV12-4 - - CASSLVGGGLNTEAFF TGTGCCAGCAGTTTAGTGGGAGGGGGACTGAACACTGAAGCTTTCTTT
16 TRBJ1-6 TRBV24-1 - - CATSDDIPSPCSPLHF TGTGCCACCAGTGATGATATACCTTCGCCATGTTCACCCCTCCACTTT
15 TRBJ2-2 TRBV7-6 - - CASSFSGQNTGELSF TGTGCCAGCAGCTTTTCGGGGCAGAACACCGGGGAGCTGTCTTTT
13 TRBJ2-3 TRBV9 many - CASSTASTDTQYF TGTGCCAGCAGCACAGCAAGCACAGATACGCAGTATTTT
16 TRBJ1-5 TRBV20-1 - - CSARDQTGPSNQPQHF TGCAGTGCTAGAGATCAAACAGGGCCGAGCAATCAGCCCCAGCATTTT
12 TRBJ2-3 TRBV7-2 many - CASSYYTDTQYF TGTGCCAGCAGCTACTATACAGATACGCAGTATTTT
15 TRBJ1-2 TRBV7-8 - TRBD1 CASSFSPQGSQGYPF TGTGCCAGCAGCTTCAGCCCACAGGGGTCGCAAGGCTACCCCTTC
15 TRBJ1-2 TRBV28 - TRBD1 CASSYTPGTGVGYTF TGTGCCAGCAGTTACACACCCGGGACAGGGGTTGGCTACACCTTC
15 TRBJ2-5 TRBV12-3/TRBV12-4 many - CASGTGTPGGETQYF TGTGCCAGCGGGACCGGGACCCCGGGCGGAGAGACCCAGTACTTC
18 TRBJ2-7 TRBV5-1 many TRBD2 CASSLAARGLGLAYEQYF TGCGCCAGCAGCTTGGCCGCACGGGGACTAGGGTTGGCCTACGAGCAGTACTTC
13 TRBJ2-4 TRBV15 many TRBD1 CATSRNRGDIQYF TGTGCCACCAGCAGAAACAGGGGGGACATTCAGTACTTC
14 TRBJ2-5 TRBV13 many - CASSLGPFGETQYF TGTGCCAGCAGCTTGGGCCCTTTTGGGGAGACCCAGTACTTC
14 TRBJ2-2 TRBV11-3 many - CASSLDSNTGELFF TGTGCCAGCAGCTTAGATTCTAACACCGGGGAGCTGTTTTTT
16 TRBJ1-3 TRBV28 few TRBD1 CASSGDRGRPGNTIYF TGTGCCAGCAGTGGAGACAGGGGGCGCCCGGGAAACACCATATATTTT
13 TRBJ1-3 TRBV6-4 - - CASRGHSGNTIYF TGTGCCAGCAGGGGGCATTCTGGAAACACCATATATTTT
15 TRBJ1-1 TRBV18 - - CASSPSAPPNTEAFF TGTGCCAGCTCACCAAGCGCGCCACCGAACACTGAAGCTTTCTTT
16 TRBJ1-4 TRBV28 - - CASSFMGAQLNEKLFF TGTGCCAGCAGTTTTATGGGGGCCCAACTTAATGAAAAACTGTTTTTT
14 TRBJ2-3 TRBV20-1 many - CSARDLWGTDTQYF TGCAGTGCTAGAGATCTGTGGGGCACAGATACGCAGTATTTT
15 TRBJ1-4 TRBV28 many - CASSSGQSVWEKLFF TGTGCCAGCAGTTCAGGACAGTCTGTATGGGAAAAACTGTTTTTT
18 TRBJ2-1 TRBV3-1 many TRBD2 CASSQNPRKLAGGHEQFF TGTGCCAGCAGCCAAAACCCACGTAAACTAGCGGGAGGACATGAGCAGTTCTTC
12 TRBJ2-1 TRBV7-9 once TRBD2 CATGLAANEQFF TGTGCCACGGGACTAGCGGCTAATGAGCAGTTCTTC
14 TRBJ2-3 TRBV10-2 many - CAVTRGSSTDTQYF TGCGCCGTTACCCGGGGCTCCAGCACAGATACGCAGTATTTT
15 TRBJ2-2 TRBV12-3/TRBV12-4 many TRBD1 CASSLKGQGAGELFF TGTGCCAGCAGTTTAAAGGGACAGGGGGCCGGGGAGCTGTTTTTT
8 TRBJ2-6 TRBV29-1 - - CSVSPPTF TGCAGCGTTTCACCCCCGACTTTC
17 TRBJ2-1 TRBV18 - TRBD2 CASSPPLSGREYNEQFF TGTGCCAGCTCACCACCCCTTAGCGGGAGAGAGTACAATGAGCAGTTCTTC
14 TRBJ1-2 TRBV5-6 many - CASSLRPTIYGYTF TGTGCCAGCAGCTTAAGACCGACCATTTATGGCTACACCTTC
14 TRBJ2-2 TRBV28 few TRBD2 CASSLSGGTGELFF TGTGCCAGCAGTTTGAGCGGGGGTACCGGGGAGCTGTTTTTT
16 TRBJ1-2 TRBV7-9 - TRBD1 CASSLADPTGNYGYTF TGTGCCAGCAGCCTCGCAGACCCGACAGGGAACTATGGCTACACCTTC
17 TRBJ2-7 TRBV12-3/TRBV12-4 few TRBD2 CATSSRTSGRDRLQQYF TGTGCCACCTCCTCGAGGACTAGCGGGAGGGACCGACTGCAGCAGTACTTC
13 TRBJ2-5 TRBV30 many - CAWSVGLMETQYF TGTGCCTGGAGTGTAGGGTTGATGGAGACCCAGTACTTC
14 TRBJ1-5 TRBV5-1 many - CASSPGGSGQPQHF TGCGCCAGCAGCCCCGGAGGGTCGGGTCAGCCCCAGCATTTT
14 TRBJ2-7 TRBV19 many TRBD1 CASSIGTGPYEQYF TGTGCCAGTAGTATCGGGACAGGGCCCTACGAGCAGTACTTC
16 TRBJ1-2 TRBV20-1 - - CSARASGGAHVSGYTF TGCAGTGCTAGGGCTTCTGGGGGGGCGCATGTCTCTGGCTACACCTTC
15 TRBJ1-4 TRBV4-1 many TRBD1 CASSPGDREVEKLFF TGCGCCAGCAGCCCGGGAGACAGGGAGGTGGAAAAACTGTTTTTT
20 TRBJ2-2 TRBV19 once TRBD1 CASSIAAGPGQGPNTGELFF TGTGCCAGTAGTATAGCGGCCGGACCGGGACAGGGACCGAACACCGGGGAGCTGTTTTTT
18 TRBJ1-5 TRBV27 many TRBD1 CASSLWGGGRYSNQPQHF TGTGCCAGCAGTTTATGGGGAGGGGGCCGCTACAGCAATCAGCCCCAGCATTTT
16 TRBJ2-2 TRBV6-7 - TRBD1 CASSHSRQGVTGELFF TGTGCCAGCAGTCACTCGCGACAGGGGGTTACCGGGGAGCTGTTTTTT